The 11 T cell receptor beta chains in this list originate from one sample, sequenced in a study of blood T cell repertoires in COVID-19 (dated by TCRdb to the early 2020s). Libraries were built with the immunoSEQ multiplex PCR assay. TCRdb carries this immuneACCESS record with in-frame sequences only. Its versions omit some clonotypes, under half of them owing to an unresolved V gene in the studies checked, with the rest unexplained. Within this sample are 130,000 to 150,000 clones, with around nine tenths of them counted one time only. Around 1.6% of the sample lies in the top ten. Sequenced input: peripheral blood. The source of these receptors is a human donor in a cohort sampled during active COVID-19.

In this sample, this clone turned up a few times. V usage is TRBV6-5 and J usage is TRBJ1-1; 7 positions agree with TRBD1. V lost 6 bases, J lost 1 base, and 5 bases stayed unmatched. There are 14 residues in the CDR3. Looked up from germline, CDR1 is MNHEY and CDR2 is SVGAGI. CDR3 loop: CASSQGGGNTEAFF. The CDR3 DNA reads as TGTGCCAGCAGCCAGGGGGGTGGGAACACTGAAGCTTTCTTT.

The chain links TRBV5-1 to TRBJ1-1; a possible D gene is TRBD1 (6 bases). Germline loops: CDR1 SGHRS, CDR2 YFSETQ. The CDR3 spans 14 residues. V was clipped by 3 bases and J by 2 bases, with 11 bases between them. The CDR3 coding sequence is TGCGCCAGCAGCTCACGGACAGATAACACTGAAGCTTTCTTT. This translates into CASSSRTDNTEAFF. The whole variable domain, remainder taken from reference TRBV5-1 and TRBJ1-1, is KAGVTQTPRYLIKTRGQQVTLSCSPISGHRSVSWYQQTPGQGLQFLFEYFSETQRNKGNFPGRFSGRQFSNSRSEMNVSTLELGDSALYLCASSSRTDNTEAFFGQGTRLTVV.

V gene TRBV4-2 combines with J gene TRBJ1-4; D remains unclear. Germline V CDR1 and CDR2: LGHNA, YNFKEQ. With 4 bases removed from V and 0 bases from J, the gap between germline ends came to 9 bases. CDR3 length equals 15 residues. CDR3 sequence (DNA): TGTGCCAGCAGCCCTACAGTTGCAACTAATGAAAAACTGTTTTTT. Amino acids: CASSPTVATNEKLFF.

This chain connects TRBV12-3 or TRBV12-4 to TRBJ1-1, with TRBD1 matching over 9 bases. V shed 6 bases and J 4 bases; nucleotides not matched to a gene: 3. The CDR3 contains 13 residues. In DNA form, the CDR3 reads TGTGCCAGCAGAATGACAGGGGGCACTGAAGCTTTCTTT. Encoded protein: CASRMTGGTEAFF.

Only one count was recorded for this clone. DNA of the CDR3: TGTGCCAGCAGCTCCTCATGGGGGCTTGGCTACACCTTC. It specifies CASSSSWGLGYTF. The genes are TRBV6-6 and TRBJ1-2; D may be TRBD1 (6 bases). CDR3 length: 13 amino acids. V lost 6 bases to trimming and J lost 7 bases, with 15 bases between them. Germline V gives CDR1 MNHNY, CDR2 SVGAGI (reference sequence).

The chain carries TRBV2 and TRBJ2-7, with unresolved D. From germline, CDR1 is SNHLY and CDR2 FYNNEI. CDR3 length: 12 amino acids. The V gene lost 3 bases and the J gene lost 2 bases, with 5 bases spanning the gap. The CDR3 nucleotides are TGTGCCAGCAGTGAGCAGGCCTACGAGCAGTACTTC. Its translation is CASSEQAYEQYF.

The V call is TRBV27, the J call TRBJ1-2, with D maybe TRBD1 (5 bases). V was cut by 6 bases and J by 3 bases, with 20 bases left in between. Per germline, CDR1 MNHEY and CDR2 SMNVEV (reference sequence). This CDR3 spans 16 amino acids. CDR3 in DNA: TGTGCCAGCAGAACCTATTCGGGGGGTGGGGACTATGGCTACACCTTC. It encodes CASRTYSGGGDYGYTF.

The chain recombines TRBV27 with TRBJ1-1; weak D call: TRBD1 (6 bases). The germline V and J ends were trimmed by 10 bases and 3 bases, with 18 bases remaining between them. The CDR3 covers 14 residues. Germline CDR1 is MNHEY and CDR2 is SMNVEV (reference sequence). CDR3 in DNA: TGTGCCACCTCCCTCACTAGACAGGACACTGAAGCTTTCTTT. This gives the protein CATSLTRQDTEAFF.

This rearrangement joins TRBV11-2 to TRBJ1-1; D is possibly TRBD1 (5 bases). The CDR3 has 15 amino acids. Trimming removed 5 bases from V and 1 base from J, with 14 bases in between. Germline V gene sequence: CDR1 SGHAT, CDR2 FQNNGV. This CDR3 reads CASSPSNQGNTEAFF. CDR3 coding DNA: TGTGCCAGCAGCCCAAGTAACCAGGGGAACACTGAAGCTTTCTTT.

Remarks on this clone: The junction does not match germline at one end; this may be a read error. V usage is TRBV7-7 and J usage is TRBJ2-6, with a weak D call TRBD2 (5 bases). The CDR3 runs to 16 residues. The germline V gene has CDR1 SSHAT and CDR2 FNYEAQ (reference sequence). The CDR3 DNA follows: TGTGCTAGCAGCTTAGGCCGGGACTCTGGGGCCAACGTCCTGACTTTC. It is translated as CASSLGRDSGANVLTF.

This clone was recorded once. CDR3 DNA: TGTGCCAGCAGCTTAGACAGGTCTGGGGCCAACGTCCTGACTTTC. It yields the protein CASSLDRSGANVLTF. The genes are TRBV7-8 and TRBJ2-6; tentative D call: TRBD1 (5 bases). The V and J ends lost 1 base and 1 base respectively, with 5 bases between them. Germline CDR1 reads SGHVS; CDR2 reads FQNEAQ. The CDR3 spans 15 residues. The full variable domain, in which reference TRBV7-8 and TRBJ2-6 provide the parts outside the CDR3, is GAGVSQSPRYKVAKRGQDVALRCDPISGHVSLFWYQQALGQGPEFLTYFQNEAQLDKSGLPSDRFFAERPEGSVSTLKIQRTQQEDSAVYLCASSLDRSGANVLTFGAGSRLTVL.